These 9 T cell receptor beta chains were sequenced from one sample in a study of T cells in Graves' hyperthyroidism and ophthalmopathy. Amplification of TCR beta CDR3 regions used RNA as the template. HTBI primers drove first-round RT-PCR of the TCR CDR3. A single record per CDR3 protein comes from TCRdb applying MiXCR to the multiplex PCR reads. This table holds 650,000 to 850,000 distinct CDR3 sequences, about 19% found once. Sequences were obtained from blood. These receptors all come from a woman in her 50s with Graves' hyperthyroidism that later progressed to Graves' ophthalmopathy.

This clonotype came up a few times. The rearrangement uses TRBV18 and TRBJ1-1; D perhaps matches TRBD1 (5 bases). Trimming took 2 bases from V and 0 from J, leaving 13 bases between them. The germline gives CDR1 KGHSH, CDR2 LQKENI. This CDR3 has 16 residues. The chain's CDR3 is CASSPESGSLNTEAFF. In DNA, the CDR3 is TGTGCCAGCTCACCAGAGTCAGGGTCATTGAACACTGAAGCTTTCTTT.

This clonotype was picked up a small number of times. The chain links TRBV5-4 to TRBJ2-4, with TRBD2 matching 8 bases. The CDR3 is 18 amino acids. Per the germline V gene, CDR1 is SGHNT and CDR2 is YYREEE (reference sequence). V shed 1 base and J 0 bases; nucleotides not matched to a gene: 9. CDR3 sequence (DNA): TGTGCCAGCAGCTTGATGTCCGGGGGGGCACTAGCCAAAAACATTCAGTACTTC. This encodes CASSLMSGGALAKNIQYF.

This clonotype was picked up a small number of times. CDR3 coding DNA: TGTGCCAGCAAGGGACAGGGTAAGAACGAGCAGTACTTC. Amino acids: CASKGQGKNEQYF. The chain is built from TRBV6-1 and TRBJ2-7; 9 bases are shared with TRBD1. After removal of 7 bases from V and 5 bases from J, the junction contained 6 bases not matched to a gene. The CDR3 has 13 amino acids. Germline V lookup: CDR1 MNHNS, CDR2 SASEGT.

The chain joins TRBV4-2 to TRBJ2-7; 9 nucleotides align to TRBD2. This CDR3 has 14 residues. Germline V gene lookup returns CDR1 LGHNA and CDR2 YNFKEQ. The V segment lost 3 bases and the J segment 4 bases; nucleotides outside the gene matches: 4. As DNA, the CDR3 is TGTGCCAGCAGCCACTCGACTAGCGGATACGAGCAGTACTTC. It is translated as CASSHSTSGYEQYF.

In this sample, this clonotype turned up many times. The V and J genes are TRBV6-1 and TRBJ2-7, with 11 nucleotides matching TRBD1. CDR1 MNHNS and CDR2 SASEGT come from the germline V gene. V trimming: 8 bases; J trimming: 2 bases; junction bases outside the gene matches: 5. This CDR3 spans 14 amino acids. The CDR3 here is CASWDRGMTYEQYF. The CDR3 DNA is TGTGCCAGCTGGGACAGGGGGATGACCTACGAGCAGTACTTC.

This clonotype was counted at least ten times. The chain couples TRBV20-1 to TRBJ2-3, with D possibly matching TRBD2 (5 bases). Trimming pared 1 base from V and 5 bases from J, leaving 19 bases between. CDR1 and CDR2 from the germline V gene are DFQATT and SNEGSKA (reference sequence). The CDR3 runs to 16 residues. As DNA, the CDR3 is TGCAGTGCTAGAGCCCGTTGTCGGGGAATCTTAGATACGCAGTATTTT. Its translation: CSARARCRGILDTQYF.

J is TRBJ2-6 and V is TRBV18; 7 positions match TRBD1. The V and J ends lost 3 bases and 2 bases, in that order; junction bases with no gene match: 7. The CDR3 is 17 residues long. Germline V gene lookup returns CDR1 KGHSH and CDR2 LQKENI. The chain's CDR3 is CASSPGQVYAGANVLTF. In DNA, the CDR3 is TGTGCCAGCTCACCTGGACAGGTGTACGCTGGGGCCAACGTCCTGACTTTC.

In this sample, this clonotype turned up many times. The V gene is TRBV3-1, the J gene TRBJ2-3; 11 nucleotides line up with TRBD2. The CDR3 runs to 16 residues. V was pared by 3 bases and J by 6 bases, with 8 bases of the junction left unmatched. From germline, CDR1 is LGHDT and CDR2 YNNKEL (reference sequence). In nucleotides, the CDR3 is TGTGCCAGCAGCCACTCTGTAGCGGGGGGGCCGGATACGCAGTATTTT. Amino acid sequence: CASSHSVAGGPDTQYF.

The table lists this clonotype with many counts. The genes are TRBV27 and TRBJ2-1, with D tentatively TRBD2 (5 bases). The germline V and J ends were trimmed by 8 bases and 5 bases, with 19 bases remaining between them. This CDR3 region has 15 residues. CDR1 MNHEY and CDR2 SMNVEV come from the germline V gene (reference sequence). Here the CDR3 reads CASGYEGRGNNEQFF. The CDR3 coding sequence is TGTGCCAGCGGTTACGAAGGCCGGGGTAACAATGAGCAGTTCTTC.